The rows below give T cell receptor beta chains drawn from one sample of a study of T cells after yellow fever vaccination. MiXCR was run by TCRdb on the 5' RACE reads, yielding one entry per CDR3 protein. The data hold about 550,000 distinct CDR3 sequences, with 15% to 20% observed a single time. Material: PBMCs, obtained 15 days after the yellow fever booster vaccination. These receptors all stem from a man under 40 who received the YFV17D yellow fever vaccine. Each CDR3 is given with its conserved first and last residue. Fields, in order: D gene, J gene, clone size, V gene, CDR3 protein, CDR3 DNA. A D gene is named only where the DNA matches it firmly. The listing skips clone size in some rows; elsewhere it reads once, few, many or a size class.

d_call: .
j_call: TRBJ2-7
clone_size: few
v_call: TRBV20-1
cdr3_aa: CSARAPRYEQYF
cdr3_nt: TGCAGTGCTAGAGCCCCGAGGTACGAGCAGTACTTC

d_call: .
j_call: TRBJ2-3
clone_size: .
v_call: TRBV7-2
cdr3_aa: CASSLAPGPTDTQYF
cdr3_nt: TGTGCCAGCAGCTTAGCGCCGGGACCCACAGATACGCAGTATTTT

d_call: .
j_call: TRBJ2-2
clone_size: .
v_call: TRBV27
cdr3_aa: CASRRGQLNTGELFF
cdr3_nt: TGTGCCAGCAGACGAGGACAGTTGAACACCGGGGAGCTGTTTTTT

d_call: .
j_call: TRBJ1-1
clone_size: many
v_call: TRBV7-9
cdr3_aa: CASSLGKGLRNTEAFF
cdr3_nt: TGTGCCAGCAGCTTAGGAAAAGGGCTTCGGAACACTGAAGCTTTCTTT

d_call: TRBD2
j_call: TRBJ2-1
clone_size: .
v_call: TRBV6-4
cdr3_aa: CASSGRHTSVINNEQFF
cdr3_nt: TGTGCCAGCAGTGGTCGCCACACTAGCGTTATTAACAATGAGCAGTTCTTC

d_call: TRBD2
j_call: TRBJ2-3
clone_size: .
v_call: TRBV7-2
cdr3_aa: CASSPGLAGGSTDTQYF
cdr3_nt: TGTGCCAGCAGCCCGGGACTAGCGGGAGGTAGCACAGATACGCAGTATTTT

d_call: .
j_call: TRBJ2-1
clone_size: few
v_call: TRBV7-2
cdr3_aa: CASSLALLHEQFF
cdr3_nt: TGTGCCAGCAGCCTGGCCCTCCTCCATGAGCAGTTCTTC

d_call: TRBD1
j_call: TRBJ2-1
clone_size: few
v_call: TRBV5-1
cdr3_aa: CASRHGQGVNEQFF
cdr3_nt: TGCGCCAGCCGCCACGGACAGGGGGTAAATGAGCAGTTCTTC

d_call: .
j_call: TRBJ2-2
clone_size: many
v_call: TRBV6-4
cdr3_aa: CASSEMYPGELFF
cdr3_nt: TGTGCCAGCAGTGAAATGTATCCCGGGGAGCTGTTTTTT

d_call: TRBD1
j_call: TRBJ1-1
clone_size: few
v_call: TRBV7-9
cdr3_aa: CASRTGTDEAFF
cdr3_nt: TGTGCCAGCAGAACCGGGACAGATGAAGCTTTCTTT

d_call: TRBD2
j_call: TRBJ2-7
clone_size: few
v_call: TRBV7-2
cdr3_aa: CASSLEGGRTYEQYF
cdr3_nt: TGTGCCAGCAGCTTAGAGGGCGGGAGGACCTACGAGCAGTACTTC

d_call: .
j_call: TRBJ2-7
clone_size: few
v_call: TRBV29-1
cdr3_aa: CSAYDRGQYF
cdr3_nt: TGCAGCGCCTATGATCGAGGGCAGTACTTC

d_call: TRBD2
j_call: TRBJ2-7
clone_size: .
v_call: TRBV6-2/TRBV6-3
cdr3_aa: CASSREAGAPYEQYF
cdr3_nt: TGTGCCAGCAGTAGAGAAGCGGGAGCGCCTTACGAGCAGTACTTC

d_call: TRBD2
j_call: TRBJ2-7
clone_size: many
v_call: TRBV27
cdr3_aa: CASTESGAGGPYEQYF
cdr3_nt: TGTGCCAGCACTGAGTCCGGCGCGGGAGGGCCCTACGAGCAGTACTTC

d_call: TRBD2
j_call: TRBJ2-3
clone_size: few
v_call: TRBV27
cdr3_aa: CASSLTGLAGYTQYF
cdr3_nt: TGTGCCAGCAGTTTAACCGGACTAGCGGGTTATACGCAGTATTTT

d_call: TRBD1
j_call: TRBJ2-5
clone_size: few
v_call: TRBV5-1
cdr3_aa: CASSLGQGPTETQYF
cdr3_nt: TGCGCCAGCAGCTTGGGACAGGGGCCTACGGAGACCCAGTACTTC

d_call: .
j_call: TRBJ2-1
clone_size: medium-sized
v_call: TRBV7-6
cdr3_aa: CASSRSSRDEQFF
cdr3_nt: TGTGCCAGCAGCCGTAGTTCGAGGGATGAGCAGTTCTTC

d_call: .
j_call: TRBJ2-1
clone_size: few
v_call: TRBV19
cdr3_aa: CASSPLTDNEQFF
cdr3_nt: TGTGCCAGTAGCCCACTGACAGACAATGAGCAGTTCTTC

d_call: .
j_call: TRBJ1-1
clone_size: few
v_call: TRBV7-9
cdr3_aa: CAGGGGTEAFF
cdr3_nt: TGTGCCGGGGGGGGAGGCACTGAAGCTTTCTTT

d_call: TRBD2
j_call: TRBJ2-3
clone_size: few
v_call: TRBV7-9
cdr3_aa: CASSKTSGAADTQYF
cdr3_nt: TGTGCCAGCAGCAAGACTAGCGGAGCTGCAGATACGCAGTATTTT

d_call: TRBD2
j_call: TRBJ2-7
clone_size: few
v_call: TRBV6-2/TRBV6-3
cdr3_aa: CASSRTSEIPTYEQYF
cdr3_nt: TGTGCCAGCAGTCGGACTAGCGAGATTCCAACATACGAGCAGTACTTC

d_call: .
j_call: TRBJ1-1
clone_size: few
v_call: TRBV7-8
cdr3_aa: CASSLASPGLNTEAFF
cdr3_nt: TGTGCCAGCAGCTTAGCATCCCCGGGACTGAACACTGAAGCTTTCTTT